This entry lists 8 T cell receptor beta chains sequenced from one sample in a study of control samples from healthy donors and cancer patients (dated by TCRdb to the early 2020s). The library was prepared using the immunoSEQ multiplex PCR assay. The source is immuneACCESS, and TCRdb retained only in-frame sequences with V and J called. Part of the clones is not carried over; for the studies checked, unresolved V genes explain less than half of this, and the remainder is unexplained. Within this sample are about 10,000 clones, with around 90% of them counted one time only. The top ten clonotypes cover 20% to 25% of the sample. What was sequenced was PBMCs. The receptors were gathered from a man aged 55 to 70 with colorectal cancer.

This chain uses TRBV25-1 with TRBJ1-2; D is unclear. The CDR3 spans 14 residues. Trimming shortened V by 4 bases and J by 2 bases, and 11 bases separated the two germline ends. Germline lookup yields CDR1 MGHDK and CDR2 SYGVNS. The CDR3 reads CASSGQALNYGYTF. In DNA, the CDR3 is TGTGCCAGCAGTGGGCAGGCCTTAAACTATGGCTACACCTTC.

The rearrangement uses TRBV9 and TRBJ1-1, with 9 bases matching TRBD1. From germline, CDR1 is SGDLS and CDR2 YYNGEE. The ends lost 4 bases at V and 0 bases at J; junction bases unmatched: 4. The CDR3 sequence is 15 residues long. The CDR3 reads CASSIQGAMNTEAFF. DNA of the CDR3: TGTGCCAGCAGCATACAGGGGGCGATGAACACTGAAGCTTTCTTT.

This chain links TRBV9 with TRBJ1-2; TRBD1 might be the D (6 bases). The ends were cut back, 4 bases at V and 4 bases at J, with 17 bases in the middle. Germline assignment: CDR1 SGDLS and CDR2 YYNGEE. CDR3 length: 15 amino acids. CDR3 residues: CASSTQLGGGYGYTF. The CDR3 DNA reads as TGTGCCAGCAGCACTCAGCTAGGGGGGGGCTATGGCTACACCTTC.

V is TRBV7-9 and J is TRBJ1-1, with D maybe TRBD1 (6 bases). Germline V gene sequence: CDR1 SEHNR, CDR2 FQNEAQ (reference sequence). CDR3 size: 16 residues. Trimming stripped 2 bases from V and 5 bases from J, with 18 bases between. The CDR3 sequence is CASSLFRRGGGTEAFF. The CDR3 nucleotides read TGTGCCAGCAGCTTATTCAGGAGGGGAGGGGGGACTGAAGCTTTCTTT. The whole variable domain, filled in from reference TRBV7-9 and TRBJ1-1, reads DTGVSQNPRHKITKRGQNVTFRCDPISEHNRLYWYRQTLGQGPEFLTYFQNEAQLEKSRLLSDRFSAERPKGSFSTLEIQRTEQGDSAMYLCASSLFRRGGGTEAFFGQGTRLTVV.

CDR3 sequence (DNA): TGTGCCAGCAGCGGCGGGACAGGGAGTGAAAAACTGTTTTTT. Translating gives CASSGGTGSEKLFF. This sequence joins TRBV9 and TRBJ1-4; TRBD1 matches at 9 bases. V dropped 3 bases and J dropped 7; count of bases not matched to a gene: 4. The CDR3 has 14 residues. Germline CDR1 SGDLS, CDR2 YYNGEE.

The chain couples TRBV15 to TRBJ1-1; no clear D gene. This CDR3 comprises 14 residues. V shed 0 bases and J shed 10 bases, with 15 bases lying between them. CDR1 and CDR2 from the germline V gene are LNHNV and YYDKDF (reference sequence). The CDR3 DNA sequence: TGTGCCACCAGCAGAGATAGCCGGGGAAGAGCAGCTTTCTTT. Its translation is CATSRDSRGRAAFF.

The chain recombines TRBV7-6 with TRBJ1-2; the match to TRBD1 covers 9 bases. Germline CDR1 is SGHVS and CDR2 is FNYEAQ. The junction had 8 bases not matched to a gene; V was cut back by 5 bases and J by 4 bases. This CDR3 spans 15 amino acids. CDR3 nucleotides: TGTGCCAGCAGCCTCGGACAGGGGCACGTCTATGGCTACACCTTC. It translates to CASSLGQGHVYGYTF.

The genes are TRBV5-6 and TRBJ1-2; 9 bases agree with TRBD1. This CDR3 is 15 amino acids long. Germline V CDR1 and CDR2: SGHDT, YYEEEE. The trim removed 2 bases at V and 5 bases at J, leaving 7 bases unmatched. As DNA, the CDR3 is TGTGCCAGCAGCTTAACAGGGGGCGAGACTTATGGCTACACCTTC. Its translation is CASSLTGGETYGYTF.